This T cell receptor beta chain was recorded in a study of somatic mutations in cytotoxic T cells in rheumatoid arthritis. About the research overall: Peripheral blood samples of less than 35 ml EDTA were taken from patients directly after diagnosis and before treatment. Using a FACSAria II or Sony SH800, a portion of the V beta antibody-stained T-cell populations were flow-sorted at nearly 100% purity, and among those populations were V beta1+ cells that were then sequenced for TCRB. Study findings and constraints: Rheumatoid arthritis patients, but not healthy controls, exhibited increasing CD8+ clonality with age.

Methods used by the authors: Rarely, patient CD8+ clones larger than 1% corresponded to published virus-specific TCRB sequences. Using immunoSEQ multiplex PCR, the repertoire was profiled, and TCRdb retains in-frame clones only, with some absent. V, J and clone size reflect that table, while D and trimming were determined from the DNA. The sample has about 19,000 clones, around four fifths seen once. As to this clone: Its antigen is currently unknown.

The CDR3 spans 15 residues. The V gene's germline CDR1 is SGDLS and CDR2 YYNGEE. V lost 0 bases, J lost 7 bases, and 5 bases stayed unmatched. Sequencing was performed on CD8+ T cells sorted from blood. The chain carries TRBV9 and TRBJ2-1; 9 positions match TRBD1. The clonotype comes from an adult with rheumatoid arthritis. The CDR3 loop reads CASSVGTGVLNEQFF. CDR3 sequence (DNA): TGTGCCAGCAGCGTAGGGACAGGGGTTTTGAATGAGCAGTTCTTC.